These 4 T cell receptor beta chains were all obtained from the same sample, sequenced in a study of a mutant IDH1 vaccine in newly diagnosed glioma. No antigens are known for them. The method was immunoSEQ multiplex PCR; TCRdb's version includes in-frame clones alone and lacks a portion of them. The data contain around 100,000 clones, almost 90% of them singletons. Time point noted: week 11, during vaccination. Each dose of the vaccine consisted of 300 ug of mutant IDH1 20-mer peptide, with topical imiquimod. Sequencing was performed on PBMCs, taken from a glioma patient whose treatment included an IDH1 peptide vaccine. These receptors were taken from a woman in her 50s with glioma.

This chain connects TRBV13 to TRBJ2-1; TRBD2 matches at 12 bases. V shed 5 bases and J 10 bases; nucleotides not matched to a gene: 9. This CDR3 contains 15 residues. Germline V lookup: CDR1 PRHDT, CDR2 FYEKMQ (reference sequence). The DNA of the CDR3 is TGTGCCAGCAGCCCGGGACTAGCGGGTTCGGCGGAGCAGTTCTTC. It encodes CASSPGLAGSAEQFF.

This chain connects TRBV19 to TRBJ1-1; D possibly corresponds to TRBD1 (5 bases). The ends were cut back, 1 base at V and 6 bases at J, with 9 bases in the middle. Per germline, CDR1 LNHDA and CDR2 SQIVND (reference sequence). The CDR3 runs 13 residues. Here the CDR3 reads CASSIARTPEAFF. The DNA of the CDR3 is TGTGCCAGTAGTATAGCTCGGACACCTGAAGCTTTCTTT.

The rearrangement uses TRBV18 and TRBJ2-7; D is undetermined. Germline V CDR1 and CDR2: KGHSH, LQKENI. The CDR3 runs to 13 residues. Trimming removed 2 bases from V and 4 bases from J, with 9 bases in between. CDR3 sequence: CASSPRQLYEQYF. The CDR3 DNA sequence: TGTGCCAGCTCACCAAGGCAGCTTTACGAGCAGTACTTC.

This clone showed up just a few times. This chain joins TRBV2 and TRBJ1-1; no clear D gene. CDR3 length: 15 residues. V lost 0 bases and J lost 1, with 9 bases in between. Germline CDR1 reads SNHLY; CDR2 reads FYNNEI. CDR3 amino acids: CASSEAGRGNTEAFF. Here the CDR3 DNA reads TGTGCCAGCAGTGAAGCAGGAAGAGGGAACACTGAAGCTTTCTTT.